What follows is one TCR beta chain and its context. Its antigen is undetermined. Isolated RNA was reverse transcribed in full, so expressed TCRB transcripts were sequenced. For naive, central memory and regulatory T cell samples, reads averaged about 3.5 million. Measured with immunoSEQ multiplex PCR; TCRdb has only the in-frame clones, and not every one. The sample includes about 410,000 clones, approximately 13% of them seen just once. The sample comes from a study of beta chain features in type 1 diabetes. Study findings and constraints: For type 1 diabetes patients, VDJ junctions showed fewer insertions and more deletions. PCR, the amplification step, might favor shorter templates, equally in patients and controls.

This CDR3 has 14 residues. Looked up from germline, CDR1 is SGDLS and CDR2 is YYNGEE. V shed 1 base, J shed 6 bases, and the junction held 7 bases outside the gene matches. A heparinised blood draw that averaged approximately 110 mL was obtained once from each donor. The sequencing sample was made of naive CD4+ T cells from blood. The clonotype comes from a man between 25 and 39 years old in good health. V gene TRBV9 combines with J gene TRBJ2-7; 7 nucleotides line up with TRBD2. CDR3 in amino acids: CASSVLSGTTEQYF. The CDR3 region has the DNA TGTGCCAGCAGCGTACTGAGTGGGACTACCGAGCAGTACTTC.